The present entry profiles one TCR beta chain with its context. Only a few counts were recorded for this clonotype. Its specific antigen is unknown. Base qualities are not provided; no much larger clone lies one nucleotide away. This record belongs to a study of T cell repertoires in cytomegalovirus infection (dated by TCRdb to the late 2010s). For the wider study: Donor HLA type was relevant to the analysis, because carriage of CMV infection together with the matching HLA type was indicated by public TCR beta signatures. General conclusions and limits of the study: Cumulative frequency of public TCR beta family members discriminated carriers of CMV infection plus the relevant HLA type in this cohort and an independent approximately 350-donor cohort. In the ex vivo response, HLA-C-restricted CMV-specific TCR beta clonotypes were dominant, and in two of eight donors the single most frequent clonotype came from this HLA-C-restricted group.

Reading the germline V gene gives CDR1 MDHEN and CDR2 SYDVKM. After removal of 3 bases from V and 3 bases from J, the junction retains 7 bases not matched to a gene. From its cysteine to its phenylalanine, the CDR3 spans 16 amino acids. The CDR3 DNA has 48 bases and is translated from base 1. TCRdb lists the instrument as Illumina HiSeq 1500. TCRdb applied fastp at Q25 and MiXCR to the public reads, then kept only in-frame beta chains. Rows with a matching CDR3 protein are joined into one entry that keeps the most common DNA and genes. For this sample there are about 530,000 distinct CDR3 sequences; about 25% appear just once. The ten largest account for less than 15% of the sample.

What was sequenced was PBMCs. The source is a human donor in good health (CMV status not recorded). Some clones in this sample may be carry-over from other donors' samples. In this chain, TRBV28 is recombined with TRBJ2-7, and 11 junction bases match TRBD2. The DNA sequence is given as TGTGCCAGCAGTTTGGTAGATCTAGCGGGAGGCTACGAGCAGTACTTC. This yields the protein CASSLVDLAGGYEQYF.